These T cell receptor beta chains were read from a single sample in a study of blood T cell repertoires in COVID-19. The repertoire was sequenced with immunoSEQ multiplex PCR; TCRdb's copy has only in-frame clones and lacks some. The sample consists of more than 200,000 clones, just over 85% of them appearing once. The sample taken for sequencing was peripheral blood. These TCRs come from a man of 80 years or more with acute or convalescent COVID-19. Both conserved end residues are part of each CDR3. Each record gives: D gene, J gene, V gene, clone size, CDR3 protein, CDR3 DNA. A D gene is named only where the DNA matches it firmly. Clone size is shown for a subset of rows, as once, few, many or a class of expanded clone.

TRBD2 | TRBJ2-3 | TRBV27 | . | CASSSISLAGTITDTQYF | TGTGCCAGCAGTTCAATATCATTAGCGGGTACTATCACAGATACGCAGTATTTT
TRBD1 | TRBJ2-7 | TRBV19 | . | CASSDSGTGSYEQYF | TGTGCCAGTAGTGACTCCGGGACAGGGTCCTACGAGCAGTACTTC
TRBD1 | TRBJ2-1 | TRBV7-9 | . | CASSAGQGFDEQFF | TGTGCCAGCAGCGCGGGACAGGGGTTCGATGAGCAGTTCTTC
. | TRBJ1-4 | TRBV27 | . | CASSLSIGAGEKLFF | TGTGCCAGCAGTTTATCGATAGGGGCCGGTGAAAAACTGTTTTTT
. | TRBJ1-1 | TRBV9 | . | CASSVRPGGLNTEAFF | TGTGCCAGCAGCGTACGCCCTGGGGGCTTAAACACTGAAGCTTTCTTT
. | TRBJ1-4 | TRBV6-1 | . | CASSEGAGSLKLFF | TGTGCCAGCAGTGAAGGGGCAGGGTCCCTTAAACTGTTTTTT
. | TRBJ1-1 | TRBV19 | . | CASSAPGQPNTEAFF | TGTGCCAGTAGTGCCCCCGGACAGCCGAACACTGAAGCTTTCTTT
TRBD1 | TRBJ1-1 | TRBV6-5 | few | CASSYRRGQGEAFF | TGTGCCAGCAGTTACCGCAGAGGACAGGGGGAAGCTTTCTTT
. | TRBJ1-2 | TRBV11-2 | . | CASSLQGGGYTF | TGTGCCAGCAGCTTGCAGGGAGGTGGCTACACCTTC
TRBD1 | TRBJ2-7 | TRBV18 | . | CASSPRQGEQYF | TGTGCCAGCTCGCCCAGACAGGGCGAGCAGTACTTC
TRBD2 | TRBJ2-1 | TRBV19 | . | CASSIDRLAGVNEQFF | TGTGCCAGTAGTATAGATCGGCTAGCGGGAGTCAATGAGCAGTTCTTC
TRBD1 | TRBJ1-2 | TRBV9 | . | CASSKGTGANYGYTF | TGTGCCAGCAGCAAAGGGACAGGGGCTAACTATGGCTACACCTTC
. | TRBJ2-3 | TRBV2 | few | CASERETDTQYF | TGTGCCAGCGAGAGGGAAACAGATACGCAGTATTTT
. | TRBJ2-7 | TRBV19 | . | CASSSPGSPSYEQYF | TGTGCCAGTAGTTCCCCAGGTTCGCCTTCCTACGAGCAGTACTTC
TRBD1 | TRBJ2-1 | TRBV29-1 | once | CSAMTGKVYNEQFF | TGCAGCGCAATGACAGGGAAGGTTTACAATGAGCAGTTCTTC
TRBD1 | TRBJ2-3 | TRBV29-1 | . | CSVHGTAQDTQYF | TGCAGCGTGCACGGGACAGCTCAAGATACGCAGTATTTT
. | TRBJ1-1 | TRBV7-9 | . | CASSFGSEAFF | TGTGCCAGCAGCTTCGGGTCTGAAGCTTTCTTT
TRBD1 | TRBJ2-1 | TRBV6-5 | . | CASRYGQGDNEQFF | TGTGCCAGCAGATACGGACAGGGCGACAATGAGCAGTTCTTC
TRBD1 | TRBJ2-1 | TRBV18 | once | CASFPGTGAYNEQFF | TGTGCCAGCTTTCCCGGGACAGGAGCCTACAATGAGCAGTTCTTC
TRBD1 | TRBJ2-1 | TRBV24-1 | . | CATSDWAGQGAYNEQFF | TGTGCCACCAGTGATTGGGCGGGACAGGGGGCCTACAATGAGCAGTTCTTC
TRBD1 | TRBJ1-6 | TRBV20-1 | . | CSASKGQDMASPLHF | TGCAGTGCTAGTAAGGGACAGGACATGGCTTCACCCCTCCACTTT
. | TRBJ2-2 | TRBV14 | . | CASSLYQNTGELFF | TGTGCCAGCAGCCTCTACCAGAACACCGGGGAGCTGTTTTTT
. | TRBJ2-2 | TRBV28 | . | CASSFGAIGELFF | TGTGCCAGCAGTTTTGGGGCGATCGGGGAGCTGTTTTTT
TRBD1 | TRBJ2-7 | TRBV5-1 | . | CASSPQQGAYEQYF | TGCGCCAGCAGCCCCCAACAGGGGGCCTACGAGCAGTACTTC
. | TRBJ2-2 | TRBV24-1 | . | CATSDLRTPTGELFF | TGTGCCACCAGTGATTTAAGGACACCAACCGGGGAGCTGTTTTTT
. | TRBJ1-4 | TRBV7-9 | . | CASSTEVQGREKLFF | TGTGCCAGCAGCACAGAGGTCCAGGGTAGAGAAAAACTGTTTTTT
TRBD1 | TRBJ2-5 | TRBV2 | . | CASSSQGAPGETQYF | TGTGCCAGCAGTTCTCAGGGGGCGCCGGGGGAGACCCAGTACTTC
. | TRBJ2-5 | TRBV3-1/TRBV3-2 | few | CASSQQGLYQETQYF | TGTGCCAGCAGCCAGCAGGGACTGTACCAAGAGACCCAGTACTTC
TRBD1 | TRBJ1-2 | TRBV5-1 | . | CASSEGQGARGYTF | TGCGCCAGCAGCGAAGGACAGGGGGCGAGAGGCTACACCTTC
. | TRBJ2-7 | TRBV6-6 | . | CASSYSVTPISYEQYF | TGTGCCAGCAGTTACTCGGTGACTCCCATCTCCTACGAGCAGTACTTC
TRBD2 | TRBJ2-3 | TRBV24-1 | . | CATSDTLGTSGESTDTQYF | TGTGCCACCAGTGATACCCTCGGGACTAGCGGGGAAAGCACAGATACGCAGTATTTT
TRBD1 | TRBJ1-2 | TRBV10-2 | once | CASSSGTGDGYTF | TGCGCCAGCAGTTCCGGGACAGGGGATGGCTACACCTTC
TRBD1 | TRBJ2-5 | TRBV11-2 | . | CASTSAGTGRETQYF | TGTGCCAGCACCAGCGCCGGGACAGGGAGAGAGACCCAGTACTTC
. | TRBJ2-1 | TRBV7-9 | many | CASSLAVSSYNEQFF | TGTGCCAGCAGCTTAGCGGTTAGCTCCTACAATGAGCAGTTCTTC
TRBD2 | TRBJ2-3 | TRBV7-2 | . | CASSLRLAGADTQYF | TGTGCCAGCAGCTTACGGCTAGCGGGCGCAGATACGCAGTATTTT
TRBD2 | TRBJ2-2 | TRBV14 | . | CASSRSALAAGELFF | TGTGCCAGCAGCCGAAGCGCGCTAGCGGCGGGGGAGCTGTTTTTT
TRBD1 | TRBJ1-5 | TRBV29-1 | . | CSIRGTGNQPQHF | TGCAGCATACGCGGGACAGGCAATCAGCCCCAGCATTTT
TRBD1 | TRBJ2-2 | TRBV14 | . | CASSPQGARTGELFF | TGTGCCAGCAGCCCACAGGGGGCGCGTACCGGGGAGCTGTTTTTT
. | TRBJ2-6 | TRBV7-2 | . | CASSLGGSGANVLTF | TGTGCCAGCAGCTTAGGAGGCTCTGGGGCCAACGTCCTGACTTTC
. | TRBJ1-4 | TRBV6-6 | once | CASSPRALNEKLFF | TGTGCCAGCAGTCCCAGGGCCCTTAATGAAAAACTGTTTTTT
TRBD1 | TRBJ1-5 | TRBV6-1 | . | CASSEQGGYQPQHF | TGTGCCAGCAGTGAACAGGGGGGATACCAGCCCCAGCATTTT
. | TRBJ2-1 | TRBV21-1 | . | CASCLGTGGLDEQFF | TGTGCCAGCTGCCTGGGGACAGGGGGCCTGGATGAGCAGTTCTTC
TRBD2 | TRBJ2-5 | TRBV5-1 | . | CASSHGGTSGFAETQYF | TGCGCCAGCAGCCACGGCGGGACTAGCGGTTTCGCGGAGACCCAGTACTTC
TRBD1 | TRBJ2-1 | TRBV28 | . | CASSPPTGSYNEQFF | TGTGCCAGCAGTCCCCCGACAGGGAGCTACAATGAGCAGTTCTTC
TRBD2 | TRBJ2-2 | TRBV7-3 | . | CASSSQLGPSGELLF | TGTGCCAGCAGCTCACAACTAGGACCTAGCGGGGAGCTGCTTTTT
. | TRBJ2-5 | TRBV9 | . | CASSVSLGAQETQYF | TGTGCCAGCAGCGTGAGTTTAGGGGCACAAGAGACCCAGTACTTC
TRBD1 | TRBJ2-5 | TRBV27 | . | CASRARGRGMETQYF | TGTGCCAGCAGGGCCCGGGGCAGGGGGATGGAGACCCAGTACTTC
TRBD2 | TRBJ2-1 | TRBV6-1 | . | CASSDGTSGYNEQFF | TGTGCCAGCAGTGATGGGACTAGCGGGTACAATGAGCAGTTCTTC
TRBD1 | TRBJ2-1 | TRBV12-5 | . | CASGSDRELNNEQFF | TGTGCTAGTGGTTCGGACAGGGAGTTGAACAATGAGCAGTTCTTC
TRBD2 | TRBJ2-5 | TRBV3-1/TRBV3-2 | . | CASSQWIAGKETQYF | TGTGCCAGCAGCCAATGGATAGCGGGAAAAGAGACCCAGTACTTC
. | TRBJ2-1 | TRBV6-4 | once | CASSEGGVGEQFF | TGTGCCAGCAGTGAAGGCGGGGTGGGCGAGCAGTTCTTC
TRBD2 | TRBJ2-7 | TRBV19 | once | CASRGSRGGSYEQYF | TGTGCCAGTAGAGGGTCCCGGGGGGGATCCTACGAGCAGTACTTC
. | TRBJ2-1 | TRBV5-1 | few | CASSLGTGTYNEQFF | TGCGCCAGCAGCTTGGGGACTGGGACCTACAATGAGCAGTTCTTC
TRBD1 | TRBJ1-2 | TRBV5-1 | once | CASSLGPRGQRAVLSYTF | TGCGCCAGCAGCTTAGGCCCCAGGGGGCAAAGAGCGGTATTGAGCTACACCTTC